The 4 T cell receptor beta chains below all came from one sample that was sequenced in a study of preoperative IRX-2 immunotherapy in early breast cancer. Method: immunoSEQ multiplex PCR; TCRdb's copy keeps in-frame clones and lacks some. Here the sample spans around 43,000 clones, approximately 75% being singletons. Treatment denoted: preoperative locoregional IRX-2 cytokine immunotherapy. Specimen: tumor tissue, collected after IRX-2 immunotherapy. Receptor source: a human donor with breast cancer.

V gene TRBV28 combines with J gene TRBJ1-1; the D is unclear. Germline V gene data show CDR1 as MDHEN and CDR2 as SYDVKM. V lost 2 bases and J lost 1, with 2 bases in between. The CDR3 runs to 12 residues. The CDR3 region is CASSLGNTEAFF. The DNA for the CDR3 is TGTGCCAGCAGTTTAGGGAACACTGAAGCTTTCTTT.

This chain connects TRBV5-1 to TRBJ2-6, with D tentatively TRBD2 (7 bases). V was cut by 4 bases and J by 4 bases, with 15 bases left in between. This CDR3 has 16 residues. Per the germline V gene, CDR1 is SGHRS and CDR2 is YFSETQ. The CDR3 sequence is CASSRFGGTGANVLTF. The CDR3 DNA reads TGCGCCAGCAGCCGTTTCGGGGGGACAGGGGCCAACGTCCTGACTTTC.

This clone came up once. The gene calls are TRBV5-1 and TRBJ2-7, with D possibly TRBD2 on 6 matching bases. Germline values: CDR1 SGHRS, CDR2 YFSETQ. Trimming took off 5 bases at V and 6 bases at J, with 18 bases between the two ends. CDR3 length: 14 residues. The CDR3, as DNA: TGCGCCAGCAGTCTTGCCGGGAGTGATAGCGAGCAGTACTTC. Protein sequence: CASSLAGSDSEQYF.

The chain uses TRBV1 and TRBJ1-2. TRBV1 is designated a pseudogene. This CDR3 spans 13 amino acids. Here the CDR3 reads CASSLESNYGYTF. The DNA for the CDR3 is TGCGCCAGCAGCCTGGAATCTAACTATGGCTACACCTTC.